This entry lists 31 T cell receptor beta chains sequenced from one sample in a study of regulatory T cells in long-lasting Graves disease. Arm-PCR with iRepertoire HTBI primers amplified the CDR3 regions for these TCR beta libraries. TCRdb reprocessed the multiplex PCR reads via MiXCR and lists one record per CDR3 protein. In the table there are some 500,000 distinct CDR3 sequences, more than 15% of which are singletons. As for time point: newly diagnosed GD, antithyroid drugs for less than 3 months. PBMC-derived RNA was used for the TCR library. These data also featured in a second study, about T cells in Graves' hyperthyroidism and ophthalmopathy.

The material was peripheral blood mononuclear cells (PBMCs), obtained at new diagnosis, from a patient treated with antithyroid drugs. The receptors shown here come from a woman in her forties or fifties with Graves disease.

Note on this clonotype: Possible read error: a much larger clone is one base away. This rearrangement joins TRBV6-1 to TRBJ2-3; D gene uncertain. Germline V lookup: CDR1 MNHNS, CDR2 SASEGT. The CDR3 consists of 16 residues. Written as DNA, the CDR3 is TGTGCCAGCGGTGATGAGGTCTCTCACTGGGTAGATACGCAGTATTTT. Translation: CASGDEVSHWVDTQYF.

This clonotype has a count of ten or more. CDR3 region: CASGGTSGETQYF. The CDR3 coding sequence is TGTGCCAGCGGCGGGACTAGCGGAGAGACCCAGTACTTC. The V call is TRBV2, the J call TRBJ2-5; 11 nucleotides agree with TRBD2. After removal of 8 bases from V and 4 bases from J, the junction contained 3 bases not matched to a gene. Germline values: CDR1 SNHLY, CDR2 FYNNEI. The CDR3 loop spans 13 amino acids.

V is TRBV20-1 and J is TRBJ2-5; D unclear. This CDR3 has 13 residues. The ends were cut back, 6 bases at V and 1 base at J, with 12 bases in the middle. Looked up from germline, CDR1 is DFQATT and CDR2 is SNEGSKA (reference sequence). The CDR3 coding sequence is TGCAGTGCGGGGATGGGCCCCCAAGAGACCCAGTACTTC. Its translation: CSAGMGPQETQYF.

This clonotype was recorded many times. V is TRBV11-3 and J is TRBJ2-1, with 9 bases fitting TRBD1. Trimming took 1 base from V and 4 from J; bases not matched to a gene: 2. There are 15 residues in the CDR3. CDR1 SGHNT and CDR2 YENEEA come from the germline V gene. The CDR3 DNA follows: TGTGCCAGCAGCTTAGGTGGACAGGGGTACAATGAGCAGTTCTTC. It specifies CASSLGGQGYNEQFF.

The chain recombines TRBV6-2 or TRBV6-3 with TRBJ2-2; D unresolved. Trimming took off 6 bases at V and 10 bases at J, with 30 bases between the two ends. The length of the CDR3 is 18 residues. The germline gives CDR1 MNHEY, CDR2 SVGEGT. The CDR3 bases are TGTGCCAGCAGGCGCCCCGTCGTCGAGACCCAAGCTCCTGTGGAGCTGTTTTTT. Protein: CASRRPVVETQAPVELFF.

V usage is TRBV5-1 and J usage is TRBJ2-1; possibly TRBD2 for D (5 bases). Germline lookup yields CDR1 SGHRS and CDR2 YFSETQ. This CDR3 is 13 amino acids long. Trimming took 4 bases from V and 7 from J, leaving 12 bases between them. Here the CDR3 reads CASSRGINNEQFF. The CDR3 nucleotides are TGCGCCAGCAGCCGAGGGATAAATAATGAGCAGTTCTTC.

This clonotype was seen a handful of times. The chain links TRBV5-1 to TRBJ2-4; TRBD1 agrees at 10 bases. The trim removed 3 bases at V and 3 bases at J, leaving 6 bases unmatched. The germline V gene has CDR1 SGHRS and CDR2 YFSETQ. The CDR3 is 16 residues long. The CDR3 DNA is TGCGCCAGCAGCTCGACAGGGGGCCTCGGCAAAAACATTCAGTACTTC. This translates into CASSSTGGLGKNIQYF.

The rearrangement links TRBV9 to TRBJ2-6; maybe TRBD1 (5 bases). Trimming took 0 bases from V and 3 from J, leaving 7 bases between them. The CDR3 covers 15 residues. Germline lookup yields CDR1 SGDLS and CDR2 YYNGEE. The CDR3 nucleotides are TGTGCCAGCAGCGTAGAGGGGTATGGGGCCAACGTCCTGACTTTC. This gives the protein CASSVEGYGANVLTF.

In this sample, this clonotype turned up a few times. Germline and junction disagree at one end, which may indicate a read error. This chain uses TRBV5-1 with TRBJ2-1; possibly TRBD1 for D (6 bases). The CDR3 sequence is 17 residues long. CDR1 is SGHRS, CDR2 YFSETQ, per germline. The CDR3, as DNA: TGCGCCAGCAGCTTGGGGGCTACAGGGTTCTTCAACAATCAGCAGTTCTTC. Amino acid sequence: CASSLGATGFFNNQQFF.

V is TRBV19 and J is TRBJ2-7, with a weak D call TRBD2 (7 bases). The V end was cut by 5 bases, the J end by 9 bases, with 20 bases between. CDR3 length: 14 amino acids. From germline, CDR1 is LNHDA and CDR2 SQIVND (reference sequence). CDR3 loop: CASSPGGGGVRQYF. CDR3 in DNA: TGTGCCAGTAGTCCCGGCGGCGGGGGCGTGAGGCAGTACTTC.

The chain has TRBV5-5 and TRBJ1-1, with 9 bases lining up with TRBD1. Losses at the gene ends were 4 bases for V and 6 bases for J; bases not matched to a gene: 7. The CDR3 runs 14 residues. CDR1 is SGHKS, CDR2 YYEKEE, per germline (reference sequence). This CDR3 reads CASSVGQGSAEAFF. Here the CDR3 DNA reads TGTGCCAGCAGCGTTGGACAGGGGAGTGCTGAAGCTTTCTTT.

This clonotype was picked up many times. The V call is TRBV20-1, the J call TRBJ1-4; D is possibly TRBD1 (5 bases). Per germline, CDR1 DFQATT and CDR2 SNEGSKA (reference sequence). Trimming removed 0 bases from V and 7 bases from J, with 12 bases in between. The CDR3 is 14 amino acids. The CDR3 here is CSAREQAGGEKLFF. The CDR3 nucleotides are TGCAGTGCTAGAGAGCAGGCGGGGGGTGAAAAACTGTTTTTT.

This clonotype has more than one count but fewer than ten. V usage is TRBV7-2 and J usage is TRBJ2-5, with 13 nucleotides matching TRBD2. V lost 1 base and J lost 11; bases outside the gene matches: 13. Germline assignment: CDR1 SGHTA and CDR2 FQGNSA. CDR3 length: 17 residues. The CDR3 nucleotides are TGTGCCAGCAGCTTAGAAAGTGTGAGACTAGCGGGAGGTGAGCAGTACTTC. Encoded protein: CASSLESVRLAGGEQYF.

This clonotype has just a few counts. The rearrangement joins TRBV7-2 to TRBJ2-1, with 10 bases lining up with TRBD2. The germline gives CDR1 SGHTA, CDR2 FQGNSA. With V trimmed by 3 bases and J by 0 bases, 8 bases remained unmatched. The length of the CDR3 is 18 residues. The chain's CDR3 is CASSFSLAGASSYNEQFF. The CDR3 nucleotides are TGTGCCAGCAGCTTTAGTCTAGCGGGGGCCTCCTCCTACAATGAGCAGTTCTTC.

This clonotype was observed a handful of times. The chain has TRBV5-1 and TRBJ2-7; D is unclear. With 2 bases removed from V and 1 base from J, the gap between germline ends came to 10 bases. Germline assignment: CDR1 SGHRS and CDR2 YFSETQ. There are 14 residues in the CDR3. CDR3 DNA sequence: TGCGCCAGCAGCTTCCCACCAACTTCCTACGAGCAGTACTTC. The encoded protein is CASSFPPTSYEQYF.

This clonotype has a count of ten or more. The chain recombines TRBV12-3 or TRBV12-4 with TRBJ1-5; 8 bases agree with TRBD1. CDR3 size: 15 residues. V shed 4 bases and J 5 bases; nucleotides not matched to a gene: 7. The chain's CDR3 is CASSSGQGAHQPQHF. CDR3 nucleotide sequence: TGTGCCAGCAGTTCTGGTCAGGGGGCTCATCAGCCCCAGCATTTT.

Details on this clonotype: A read error is possible here, since a much larger clone lies one base away. V usage is TRBV11-2 and J usage is TRBJ2-2, with D unclear. The V and J ends lost 2 bases and 3 bases respectively, with 16 bases between them. This CDR3 is built from 17 residues. Per the germline V gene, CDR1 is SGHAT and CDR2 is FQNNGV. The CDR3 loop reads CASSLTLWRADTGELFF. Here the CDR3 DNA reads TGTGCCAGCAGCTTAACCCTGTGGCGCGCGGACACCGGGGAGCTGTTTTTT.

This clonotype was recorded many times. The chain carries TRBV2 and TRBJ1-4; D possibly corresponds to TRBD1 (5 bases). In germline, CDR1 is SNHLY, CDR2 FYNNEI. V was cut by 7 bases and J by 10 bases, with 19 bases left in between. The CDR3 consists of 14 residues. The CDR3 region is CASTQEQGSIKLFF. The CDR3 nucleotides read TGTGCCAGCACCCAGGAGCAGGGCTCTATAAAACTGTTTTTT.

The sample holds a few counts of this clonotype. The V gene is TRBV11-2, the J gene TRBJ2-3; D gene uncertain. The CDR3 spans 14 residues. V lost 2 bases, J lost 4 bases, and 10 bases lay in between. Germline CDR1 SGHAT, CDR2 FQNNGV. The CDR3 DNA sequence: TGTGCCAGCAGCTTACAGTGGGCCGCAGATACGCAGTATTTT. It codes for CASSLQWAADTQYF.

This clonotype came up once. The chain combines TRBV18 with TRBJ2-2; tentatively, D is TRBD1 (6 bases). The CDR3 has 16 residues. Germline CDR1 and CDR2: KGHSH and LQKENI. V lost 0 bases and J lost 1, with 9 bases in between. Here the CDR3 DNA reads TGTGCCAGCTCACCACCTATGGGACAGAACACCGGGGAGCTGTTTTTT. Translated, it gives CASSPPMGQNTGELFF.

The sample holds many counts of this clonotype. CDR3 protein: CASSQDWPTYEQYF. In DNA, the CDR3 is TGTGCCAGCAGCCAAGATTGGCCGACCTACGAGCAGTACTTC. This rearrangement joins TRBV3-1 to TRBJ2-7, with unresolved D. This CDR3 is built from 14 residues. Germline V gene sequence: CDR1 LGHDT, CDR2 YNNKEL (reference sequence). The ends were cut back, 0 bases at V and 2 bases at J, with 8 bases in the middle.

This clonotype was seen only a few times. V gene TRBV7-9 combines with J gene TRBJ1-1, with 8 bases aligning to TRBD1. The CDR3 loop spans 14 amino acids. J was trimmed by 4 bases and V by 7 bases; bases with no gene match: 8. Germline V CDR1 and CDR2: SEHNR, FQNEAQ (reference sequence). In nucleotides, the CDR3 is TGTGCCAGCACCTTCGGACAGGGAGGCACTGAAGCTTTCTTT. Encoded protein: CASTFGQGGTEAFF.

V and J are TRBV6-1 and TRBJ1-5, with a tentative D call TRBD1 (6 bases). V gave up 7 bases and J gave up 5 bases, with 15 bases separating them. Germline CDR1 reads MNHNS; CDR2 reads SASEGT. The CDR3 runs 14 residues. The CDR3 coding sequence is TGTGCCAGCAAACCGGGACATGCGGATCAGCCCCAGCATTTT. Amino acid sequence: CASKPGHADQPQHF.

The rearrangement joins TRBV20-1 to TRBJ1-1; 7 bases align to TRBD1. Trimming at V came to 4 bases and at J to 0 bases, leaving 14 bases not matched to a gene. There are 17 residues in the CDR3. Germline V CDR1 and CDR2: DFQATT, SNEGSKA (reference sequence). CDR3 bases: TGCAGTGCTAACCACTGGACTGGGGACAGATTGAACACTGAAGCTTTCTTT. Amino acids: CSANHWTGDRLNTEAFF.

This clonotype was picked up a small number of times. The genes are TRBV18 and TRBJ1-1; a possible D gene is TRBD1 (5 bases). Trimming pared 1 base from V and 5 bases from J, leaving 11 bases between. CDR3 length: 14 amino acids. Germline loops: CDR1 KGHSH, CDR2 LQKENI. The CDR3, as DNA: TGTGCCAGCTCACCACACGGTCGGGGGACTGAAGCTTTCTTT. Its translation is CASSPHGRGTEAFF.

This clonotype has just a few counts. The V call is TRBV19, the J call TRBJ1-2; D unresolved. The CDR3 covers 13 residues. V lost 3 bases and J lost 4, with 9 bases in between. Per the germline V gene, CDR1 is LNHDA and CDR2 is SQIVND (reference sequence). The CDR3 sequence is CASSMAALYGYTF. In DNA, the CDR3 is TGTGCCAGTAGTATGGCGGCCCTCTATGGCTACACCTTC.

The genes are TRBV10-3 and TRBJ2-3, with a tentative D call TRBD2 (5 bases). V lost 3 bases and J lost 4, with 14 bases in between. The CDR3 has 15 residues. CDR1 ENHRY and CDR2 SYGVKD come from the germline V gene. CDR3 region: CAISDPHEGSDTQYF. For the CDR3, the DNA is TGTGCCATCAGTGACCCGCATGAGGGTTCAGATACGCAGTATTTT.

This clonotype was seen ten or more times. This chain connects TRBV2 to TRBJ1-5; 7 nucleotides match TRBD1. Germline V gene data show CDR1 as SNHLY and CDR2 as FYNNEI. The CDR3 sequence is 14 residues long. With V trimmed by 6 bases and J by 4 bases, 6 bases remained unmatched. CDR3 in DNA: TGTGCCAGCAGGGGGGGACAGCTAAATCAGCCCCAGCATTTT. Its protein is CASRGGQLNQPQHF.

This chain joins TRBV30 and TRBJ1-1, with D perhaps TRBD1 (6 bases). Trimming took 2 bases from V and 0 from J, leaving 16 bases between them. CDR1 and CDR2 from the germline V gene are GTSNPN and SVGIG (reference sequence). This CDR3 region has 16 residues. CDR3 in amino acids: CAWSLAGQSLNTEAFF. Here the CDR3 DNA reads TGTGCCTGGAGTCTAGCAGGACAGAGCCTGAACACTGAAGCTTTCTTT.

As concerns this clonotype: The junction and the germline gene differ at one end; a read error may be behind it. The V gene is TRBV20-1, the J gene TRBJ2-3; 11 nucleotides line up with TRBD1. Germline V gene data show CDR1 as DFQATT and CDR2 as SNEGSKA (reference sequence). The CDR3 runs to 13 residues. The CDR3 loop is CGAAGTGGTAQYF. The CDR3 nucleotides are TGCGGTGCCGCCGGGACAGGGGGTACTGCGCAGTATTTT.

The V gene is TRBV9, the J gene TRBJ2-7; 8 positions agree with TRBD1. There are 15 residues in the CDR3. Germline CDR1 is SGDLS and CDR2 is YYNGEE. V lost 0 bases and J lost 7; bases outside the gene matches: 9. The DNA for the CDR3 is TGTGCCAGCAGCGTAGACGGACAGGGATCCGGGGAGCAGTACTTC. This sequence encodes CASSVDGQGSGEQYF.